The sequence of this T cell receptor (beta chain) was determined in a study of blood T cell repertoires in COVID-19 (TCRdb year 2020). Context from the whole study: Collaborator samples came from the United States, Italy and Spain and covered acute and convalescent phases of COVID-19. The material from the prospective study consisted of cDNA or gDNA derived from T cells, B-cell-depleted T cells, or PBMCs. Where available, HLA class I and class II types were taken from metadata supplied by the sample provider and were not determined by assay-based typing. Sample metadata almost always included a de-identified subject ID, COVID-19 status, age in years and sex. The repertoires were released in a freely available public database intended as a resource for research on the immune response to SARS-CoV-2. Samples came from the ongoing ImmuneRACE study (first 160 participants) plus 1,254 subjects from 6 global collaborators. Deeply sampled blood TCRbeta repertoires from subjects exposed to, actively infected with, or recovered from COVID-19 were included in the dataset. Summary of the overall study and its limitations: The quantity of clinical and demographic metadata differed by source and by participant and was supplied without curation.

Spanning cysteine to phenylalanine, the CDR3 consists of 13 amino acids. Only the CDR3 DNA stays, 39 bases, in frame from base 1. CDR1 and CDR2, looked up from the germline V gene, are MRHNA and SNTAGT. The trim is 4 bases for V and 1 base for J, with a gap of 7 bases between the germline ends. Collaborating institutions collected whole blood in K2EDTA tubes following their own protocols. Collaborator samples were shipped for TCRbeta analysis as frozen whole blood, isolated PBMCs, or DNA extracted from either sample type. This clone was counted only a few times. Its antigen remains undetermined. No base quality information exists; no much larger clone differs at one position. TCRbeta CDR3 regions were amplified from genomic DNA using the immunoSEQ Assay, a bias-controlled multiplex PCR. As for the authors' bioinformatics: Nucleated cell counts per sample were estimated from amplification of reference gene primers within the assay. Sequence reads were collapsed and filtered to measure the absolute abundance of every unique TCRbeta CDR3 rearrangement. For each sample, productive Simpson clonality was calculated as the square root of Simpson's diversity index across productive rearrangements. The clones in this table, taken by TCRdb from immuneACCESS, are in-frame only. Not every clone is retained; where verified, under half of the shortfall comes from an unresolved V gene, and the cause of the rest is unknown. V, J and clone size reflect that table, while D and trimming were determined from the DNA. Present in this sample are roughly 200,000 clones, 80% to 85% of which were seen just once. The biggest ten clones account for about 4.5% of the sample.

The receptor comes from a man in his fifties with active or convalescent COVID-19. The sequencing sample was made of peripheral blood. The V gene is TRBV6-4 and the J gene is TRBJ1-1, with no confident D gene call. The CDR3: CASSAGRNTEAFF. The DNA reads TGTGCCAGCAGTGCCGGGAGGAACACTGAAGCTTTCTTT.